The 2 T cell receptor beta chains presented below share a single source sample, sequenced in a study of CD8 T cells in ankylosing spondylitis. One entry per CDR3 protein results from TCRdb running MiXCR on the 5' RACE reads. There are about 340,000 distinct CDR3 sequences in the sample; approximately 15% occur only once, and about 1% lies in the top ten. The sequenced material came from blood, either unsorted or a sorted T cell fraction (not recorded which). These receptors were taken from a male donor with ankylosing spondylitis or in good health (not recorded which).

The V call is TRBV12-3 or TRBV12-4, the J call TRBJ2-7; D tentatively fits TRBD1 or TRBD2 (6 bases each). CDR3 length equals 16 residues. V lost 3 bases and J 0 bases, leaving 15 bases between the germline ends. The CDR3 region is CASSFHSGGLSYEQYF. The CDR3 DNA reads as TGTGCCAGCAGTTTTCATTCCGGGGGCCTCTCCTACGAGCAGTACTTC.

V gene TRBV30 combines with J gene TRBJ2-7, with a possible D match to TRBD2 (5 bases). The CDR3 runs 12 residues. CDR1 is GTSNPN and CDR2 is SVGIG in the germline V gene (reference sequence). V shed 6 bases and J shed 3 bases, with 12 bases lying between them. In nucleotides, the CDR3 is TGTGCCTGCGGCGGAGGAGGCTACGAGCAGTACTTC. This gives the protein CACGGGGYEQYF.